The 25 T cell receptor beta chains listed next were all sequenced from one sample in a study of type 1 regulatory T cells. TCRdb re-analysed the reads in MiXCR, keeping a single row per CDR3 protein. The sample includes around 19,000 distinct CDR3 sequences, roughly a tenth of them seen just once. Sequenced: CD4+ T cells, either the whole sample or a sorted fraction (not recorded which). The receptors were sampled from a human donor in good health.

This clonotype showed up many times. The gene calls are TRBV3-1 and TRBJ2-3; 8 bases fit TRBD2. There are 15 residues in the CDR3. Trimming at V came to 3 bases and at J to 5 bases, leaving 7 bases not matched to a gene. The germline CDR1 and CDR2 sequences are LGHDT and YNNKEL (reference sequence). The CDR3 loop is CASSHSGNRGDTQYF. For the CDR3, the DNA is TGTGCCAGCAGCCATAGCGGGAATCGTGGAGATACGCAGTATTTT.

This clonotype has more than one count but fewer than ten. The chain couples TRBV20-1 to TRBJ1-4; D uncertain. Germline values: CDR1 DFQATT, CDR2 SNEGSKA (reference sequence). The V end lost 3 bases, the J end lost 8 bases, and 16 bases lay between the germline ends. CDR3 size: 14 residues. This chain's CDR3 is CSARDRREGEKLFF. The CDR3 coding sequence is TGCAGTGCTAGGGACCGCCGGGAGGGAGAAAAACTGTTTTTT.

By proportion, this clonotype is medium-sized. The chain carries TRBV20-1 and TRBJ2-7, with D possibly being TRBD1 (6 bases). CDR3 size: 13 residues. Germline V lookup: CDR1 DFQATT, CDR2 SNEGSKA (reference sequence). This chain's CDR3 is CSPNKQGSYEQYF. In DNA, the CDR3 is TGCAGCCCAAATAAACAGGGCTCCTACGAGCAGTACTTC.

About this clonotype: A much bigger clone sits one base away, suggesting this may be a read error. The rearrangement links TRBV5-1 to TRBJ2-7, with D unresolved. V was shortened by 2 bases and J by 0 bases, with 9 bases between the two germline ends. Germline loops: CDR1 SGHRS, CDR2 YFSETQ. The CDR3 contains 14 residues. CDR3 loop: CASSFKSVSYEQYF. CDR3 nucleotides: TGCGCCAGCAGCTTCAAAAGCGTCTCCTACGAGCAGTACTTC.

There are many counts of this clonotype. This chain uses TRBV7-8 with TRBJ2-3; perhaps TRBD1 as D (5 bases). Germline CDR1 SGHVS, CDR2 FQNEAQ. Trimming stripped 5 bases from V and 2 bases from J, with 14 bases between. The CDR3 is made up of 15 amino acids. This chain's CDR3 is CASSQGVQTTDTQYF. The CDR3 DNA sequence: TGTGCCAGCAGCCAAGGGGTCCAGACCACAGATACGCAGTATTTT.

This clonotype was seen ten or more times. This chain uses TRBV20-1 with TRBJ1-5; D uncertain. V dropped 1 base and J dropped 4 bases, with 11 bases sitting between them. CDR1 is DFQATT and CDR2 is SNEGSKA in the germline V gene (reference sequence). The CDR3 consists of 14 residues. CDR3 region: CSARAPRSNQPQHF. In DNA form, the CDR3 reads TGCAGTGCTAGAGCCCCCCGGTCAAATCAGCCCCAGCATTTT.

Only a few counts were recorded for this clonotype. This rearrangement joins TRBV7-9 to TRBJ1-1; D is unclear. The V end lost 1 base, the J end lost 0 bases, and 6 bases lay between the germline ends. The CDR3 covers 14 residues. From germline, CDR1 is SEHNR and CDR2 FQNEAQ (reference sequence). The CDR3 sequence: CASSLGSMNTEAFF. In DNA form, the CDR3 reads TGTGCCAGCAGCTTAGGAAGCATGAACACTGAAGCTTTCTTT. The full variable domain, completed using reference TRBV7-9 and TRBJ1-1, is DTGVSQNPRHKITKRGQNVTFRCDPISEHNRLYWYRQTLGQGPEFLTYFQNEAQLEKSRLLSDRFSAERPKGSFSTLEIQRTEQGDSAMYLCASSLGSMNTEAFFGQGTRLTVV.

On this clonotype: Mismatch with germline at one junction end may stem from a read error. The chain recombines TRBV14 with TRBJ2-7, with D tentatively TRBD2 (6 bases). CDR3 size: 15 residues. Per germline, CDR1 SGHDN and CDR2 FVKESK. This chain's CDR3 is CANSPRLRGLYEQYF. CDR3 in DNA: TGTGCCAACAGCCCTCGCCTTAGGGGACTTTACGAGCAGTACTTC.

The table lists this clonotype with many counts. The DNA of the CDR3 is TGCAGTGCTAGAGGGGACGGACCGACAGATACGCAGTATTTT. This codes for CSARGDGPTDTQYF. The chain combines TRBV20-1 with TRBJ2-3, with D tentatively TRBD1 or TRBD2 (5 bases each). CDR3 length: 14 amino acids. Germline V gene lookup returns CDR1 DFQATT and CDR2 SNEGSKA (reference sequence). Trimming shortened V by 1 base and J by 3 bases, and 11 bases separated the two germline ends.

The chain carries TRBV30 and TRBJ1-4; the D is unclear. Germline CDR1 is GTSNPN and CDR2 is SVGIG (reference sequence). The CDR3 extends over 13 amino acids. Between the trimmed V and J ends, which lost 0 bases and 10 bases, there was a span of 12 bases. CDR3: CAWSVQPGGKLFF. The CDR3 DNA sequence: TGTGCCTGGAGTGTACAGCCGGGCGGAAAACTGTTTTTT.

This clonotype was counted ten times or more. The rearrangement uses TRBV14 and TRBJ2-7; 12 bases line up with TRBD2. The CDR3 is 15 amino acids. The trim removed 3 bases at V and 4 bases at J, leaving 4 bases unmatched. From germline, CDR1 is SGHDN and CDR2 FVKESK. CDR3 nucleotides: TGTGCCAGCAGCCAGCAGACTAGCGGGAGATACGAGCAGTACTTC. Protein product: CASSQQTSGRYEQYF. The entire variable domain, with the rest obtained from reference TRBV14 and TRBJ2-7, is as follows: EAGVTQFPSHSVIEKGQTVTLRCDPISGHDNLYWYRRVMGKEIKFLLHFVKESKQDESGMPNNRFLAERTGGTYSTLKVQPAELEDSGVYFCASSQQTSGRYEQYFGPGTRLTVT.

The V call is TRBV7-3, the J call TRBJ2-2, with D possibly matching TRBD1 (5 bases). Trimming took off 2 bases at V and 4 bases at J, with 8 bases between the two ends. Germline CDR1 SGHTA, CDR2 FQGTGA. The CDR3 covers 14 residues. In DNA form, the CDR3 reads TGTGCCAGCAGCTTACCTGGGGCCACCGGGGAGCTGTTTTTT. Translation: CASSLPGATGELFF.

The CDR3, as DNA: TGTGCCAGCATCGCCAACGGGTCAGGCTACGAGCAGTACTTC. Its translation is CASIANGSGYEQYF. The V gene is TRBV7-3, the J gene TRBJ2-7; D is unresolved. Germline V gives CDR1 SGHTA, CDR2 FQGTGA. This CDR3 is built from 14 residues. Trimming left V 7 bases short and J 3 bases short, with 16 bases between.

This clonotype was recorded many times. The chain uses TRBV25-1 and TRBJ2-3, with D unclear. The CDR3 spans 11 residues. Germline lookup yields CDR1 MGHDK and CDR2 SYGVNS. V gave up 3 bases and J gave up 7 bases, with 5 bases separating them. The CDR3 region has the DNA TGTGCCAGCAGTGACCGAAATACGCAGTATTTT. It is translated as CASSDRNTQYF. The variable domain in full, completed from reference TRBV25-1 and TRBJ2-3, reads EADIYQTPRYLVIGTGKKITLECSQTMGHDKMYWYQQDPGMELHLIHYSYGVNSTEKGDLSSESTVSRIRTEHFPLTLESARPSHTSQYLCASSDRNTQYFGPGTRLTVL.

This clonotype is medium-sized. This chain joins TRBV29-1 and TRBJ1-2; 8 bases agree with TRBD1. The CDR3 loop spans 13 amino acids. V shed 4 bases, J shed 8 bases, and the junction held 9 bases outside the gene matches. CDR1 is SQVTM and CDR2 is ANQGSEA in the germline V gene. The CDR3 here is CSVVGTGVGGYTF. The DNA of the CDR3 is TGCAGCGTTGTGGGGACAGGTGTAGGCGGCTACACCTTC.

This clonotype was seen repeatedly, ten times or more. CDR3 DNA sequence: TGCAGTGCTAGGGCCGTATCCTACGAGCAGTACTTC. It yields the protein CSARAVSYEQYF. The chain uses TRBV20-1 and TRBJ2-7; D not certain. The CDR3 sequence is 12 residues long. Germline V lookup: CDR1 DFQATT, CDR2 SNEGSKA (reference sequence). V lost 3 bases to trimming and J lost 1 base, with 7 bases between them.

V gene TRBV7-2 combines with J gene TRBJ2-5, with 8 positions matching TRBD1. Germline loops: CDR1 SGHTA, CDR2 FQGNSA. With 5 bases clipped from V and 6 bases from J, the junction kept 11 bases outside the gene matches. The CDR3 extends over 15 amino acids. The CDR3 loop reads CASSLTGGTVKTQYF. The CDR3 nucleotides are TGTGCCAGCAGCCTTACAGGGGGAACGGTAAAGACCCAGTACTTC.

This clonotype has at least ten counts. The chain carries TRBV5-4 and TRBJ2-7; 7 bases line up with TRBD1. Germline loops: CDR1 SGHNT, CDR2 YYREEE (reference sequence). The CDR3 extends over 13 amino acids. V was pared by 4 bases and J by 6 bases, with 7 bases of the junction left unmatched. Here the CDR3 reads CASSPQQGPEQYF. For the CDR3, the DNA is TGTGCCAGCAGCCCCCAACAGGGGCCCGAGCAGTACTTC.

Only a few counts were recorded for this clonotype. The gene calls are TRBV7-2 and TRBJ1-2, with 7 bases identical to TRBD1. This CDR3 spans 14 amino acids. Germline V gives CDR1 SGHTA, CDR2 FQGNSA. Trimming took 5 bases from V and 8 from J; bases not matched to a gene: 11. The CDR3 DNA is TGTGCCAGCAGCACTGGGACAGCCCGCCTGGGCTACACCTTC. Protein sequence: CASSTGTARLGYTF.

This clonotype was seen many times. The J gene is TRBJ2-3, the V gene TRBV12-3 or TRBV12-4; no reliable D call. The V end lost 6 bases, the J end lost 1 base, and 2 bases lay between the germline ends. The CDR3 contains 11 residues. CDR3 in DNA: TGTGCCAGCAGCCGCACAGATACGCAGTATTTT. This codes for CASSRTDTQYF.

This clonotype was seen at least ten times. In DNA, the CDR3 is TGTGCCAGCAGTTCCCAATCGGGCAGGGGGAGCTCTGGAAACACCATATATTTT. Translating gives CASSSQSGRGSSGNTIYF. The chain recombines TRBV28 with TRBJ1-3, with TRBD1 identical over 7 bases. The length of the CDR3 is 18 residues. V shed 4 bases and J 0 bases; nucleotides not matched to a gene: 12. The germline gives CDR1 MDHEN, CDR2 SYDVKM.

This clonotype turned up a few times. The rearrangement joins TRBV20-1 to TRBJ2-1; the D is unclear. The length of the CDR3 is 12 residues. The V gene lost 1 base and the J gene lost 9 bases, with 10 bases spanning the gap. Per the germline V gene, CDR1 is DFQATT and CDR2 is SNEGSKA (reference sequence). The CDR3 bases are TGCAGTGCTAGAGTGGGTCCCGGTGAGCAGTTCTTC. The encoded protein is CSARVGPGEQFF.

The gene calls are TRBV7-6 and TRBJ2-2; D perhaps matches TRBD2 (6 bases). CDR1 SGHVS and CDR2 FNYEAQ come from the germline V gene. The germline V and J ends were trimmed by 3 bases and 2 bases, with 7 bases remaining between them. The CDR3 spans 14 residues. CDR3 nucleotides: TGTGCCAGCAGCTTTGGACTAAACACCGGGGAGCTGTTTTTT. Translated: CASSFGLNTGELFF.

This clonotype was detected once. This could be a read error, since a much larger clone is one nucleotide away. The V gene is TRBV28, the J gene TRBJ2-2; the D call may be TRBD1 or TRBD2 (6 bases each). Trimming shortened V by 8 bases and J by 0 bases, and 16 bases separated the two germline ends. The CDR3 spans 16 residues. Germline CDR1 reads MDHEN; CDR2 reads SYDVKM. The CDR3 region has the DNA TGTGCCAGCGGGACACTAGCTGTAACGAACACCGGGGAGCTGTTTTTT. It is translated as CASGTLAVTNTGELFF.

In this sample, this clonotype turned up a few times. The CDR3 bases are TGTGCCAGCAGCTCAAGGACAGCGAACACCGGGGAGCTGTTTTTT. Residues: CASSSRTANTGELFF. The chain employs TRBV7-8 and TRBJ2-2; tentative D call: TRBD1 (6 bases). CDR1 is SGHVS, CDR2 FQNEAQ, per germline. The CDR3 extends over 15 amino acids. V lost 4 bases to trimming and J lost 0 bases, with 9 bases between them.